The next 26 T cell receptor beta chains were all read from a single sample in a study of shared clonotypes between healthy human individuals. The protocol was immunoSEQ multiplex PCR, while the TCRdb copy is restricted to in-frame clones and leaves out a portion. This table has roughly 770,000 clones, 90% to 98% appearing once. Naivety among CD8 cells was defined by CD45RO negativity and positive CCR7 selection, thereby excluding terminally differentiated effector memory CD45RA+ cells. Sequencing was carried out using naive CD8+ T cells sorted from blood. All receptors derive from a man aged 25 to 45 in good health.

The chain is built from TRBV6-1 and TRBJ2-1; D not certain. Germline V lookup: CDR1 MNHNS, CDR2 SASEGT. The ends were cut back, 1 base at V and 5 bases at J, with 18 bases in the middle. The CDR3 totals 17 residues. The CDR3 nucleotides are TGTGCCAGCAGTGAAGAAGCCTCGATTAGATTGGACAATGAGCAGTTCTTC. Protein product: CASSEEASIRLDNEQFF.

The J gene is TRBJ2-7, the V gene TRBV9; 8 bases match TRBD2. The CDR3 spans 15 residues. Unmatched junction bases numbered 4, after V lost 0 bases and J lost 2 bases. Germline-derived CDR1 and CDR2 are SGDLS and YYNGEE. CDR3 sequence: CASSVETGGPYEQYF. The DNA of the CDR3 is TGTGCCAGCAGCGTAGAAACGGGAGGGCCCTACGAGCAGTACTTC.

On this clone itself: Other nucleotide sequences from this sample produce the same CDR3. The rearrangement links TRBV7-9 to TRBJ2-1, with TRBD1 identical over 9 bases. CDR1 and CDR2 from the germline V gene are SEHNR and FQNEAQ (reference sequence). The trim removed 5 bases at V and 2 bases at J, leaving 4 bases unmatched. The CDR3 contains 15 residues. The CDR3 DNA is TGTGCCAGCAGCCCCCGGGACAGGGCCTACAATGAGCAGTTCTTC. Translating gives CASSPRDRAYNEQFF.

The DNA of the CDR3 is TGTGCCAGCAGCTTAGGGAACGCGAACACTGAAGCTTTCTTT. This codes for CASSLGNANTEAFF. The gene calls are TRBV7-8 and TRBJ1-1; D is unresolved. CDR3 length: 14 amino acids. CDR1 SGHVS and CDR2 FQNEAQ come from the germline V gene. V shed 1 base and J shed 1 base, with 7 bases lying between them.

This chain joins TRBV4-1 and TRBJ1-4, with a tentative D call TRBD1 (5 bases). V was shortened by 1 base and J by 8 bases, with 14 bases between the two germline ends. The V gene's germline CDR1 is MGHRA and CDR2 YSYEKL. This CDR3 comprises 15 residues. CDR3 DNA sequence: TGCGCCAGCAGCCAAGGGGCCGGGGCTTACGAAAAACTGTTTTTT. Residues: CASSQGAGAYEKLFF.

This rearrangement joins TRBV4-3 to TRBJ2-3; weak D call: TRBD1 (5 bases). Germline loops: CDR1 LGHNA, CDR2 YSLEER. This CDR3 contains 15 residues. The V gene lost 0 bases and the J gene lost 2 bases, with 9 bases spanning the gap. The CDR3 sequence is CASSQEETDTDTQYF. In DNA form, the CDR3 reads TGCGCCAGCAGCCAAGAAGAGACAGACACAGATACGCAGTATTTT.

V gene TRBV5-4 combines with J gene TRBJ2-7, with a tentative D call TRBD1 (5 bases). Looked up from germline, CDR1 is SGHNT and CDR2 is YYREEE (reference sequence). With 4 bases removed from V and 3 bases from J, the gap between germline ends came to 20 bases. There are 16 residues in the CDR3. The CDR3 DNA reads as TGTGCCAGCAGCCTGAACCCCCGAACAGGAATCTACGAGCAGTACTTC. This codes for CASSLNPRTGIYEQYF.

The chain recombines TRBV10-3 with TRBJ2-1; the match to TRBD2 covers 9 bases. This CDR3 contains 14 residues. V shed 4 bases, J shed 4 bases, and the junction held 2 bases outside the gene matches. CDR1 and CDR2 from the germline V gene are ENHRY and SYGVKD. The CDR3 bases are TGTGCCATCAGTGGTCTAGCGGGATACAATGAGCAGTTCTTC. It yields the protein CAISGLAGYNEQFF.

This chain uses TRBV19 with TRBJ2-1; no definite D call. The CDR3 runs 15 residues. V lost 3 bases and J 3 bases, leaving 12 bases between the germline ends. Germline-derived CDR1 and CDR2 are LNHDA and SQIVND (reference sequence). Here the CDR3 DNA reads TGTGCCAGTAGTATGGGCCTAGGTAGCTACAATGAGCAGTTCTTC. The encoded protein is CASSMGLGSYNEQFF.

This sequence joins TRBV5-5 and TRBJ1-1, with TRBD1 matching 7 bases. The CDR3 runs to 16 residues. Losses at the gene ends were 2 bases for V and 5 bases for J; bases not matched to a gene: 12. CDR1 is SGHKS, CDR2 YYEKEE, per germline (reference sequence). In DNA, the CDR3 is TGTGCCAGCAGCTTTGTTTTTCAGGGGGGAAAGACTGAAGCTTTCTTT. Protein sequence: CASSFVFQGGKTEAFF. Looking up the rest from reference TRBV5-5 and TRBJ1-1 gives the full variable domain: DAGVTQSPTHLIKTRGQQVTLRCSPISGHKSVSWYQQVLGQGPQFIFQYYEKEERGRGNFPDRFSARQFPNYSSELNVNALLLGDSALYLCASSFVFQGGKTEAFFGQGTRLTVV.

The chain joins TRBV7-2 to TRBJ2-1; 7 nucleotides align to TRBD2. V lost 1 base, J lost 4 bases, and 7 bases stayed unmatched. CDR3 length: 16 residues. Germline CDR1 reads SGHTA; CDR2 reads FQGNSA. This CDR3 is CASSLVSSGKYNEQFF. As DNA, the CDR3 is TGTGCCAGCAGCTTAGTTTCTAGCGGAAAGTACAATGAGCAGTTCTTC.

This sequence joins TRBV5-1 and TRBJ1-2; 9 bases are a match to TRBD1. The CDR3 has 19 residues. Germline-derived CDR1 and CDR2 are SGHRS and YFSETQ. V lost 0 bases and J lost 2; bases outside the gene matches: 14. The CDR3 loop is CASSLAPDRGEDLNYGYTF. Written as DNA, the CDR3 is TGCGCCAGCAGCTTGGCCCCGGACAGGGGCGAAGACTTGAACTATGGCTACACCTTC. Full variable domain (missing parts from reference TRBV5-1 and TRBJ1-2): KAGVTQTPRYLIKTRGQQVTLSCSPISGHRSVSWYQQTPGQGLQFLFEYFSETQRNKGNFPGRFSGRQFSNSRSEMNVSTLELGDSALYLCASSLAPDRGEDLNYGYTFGSGTRLTVV.

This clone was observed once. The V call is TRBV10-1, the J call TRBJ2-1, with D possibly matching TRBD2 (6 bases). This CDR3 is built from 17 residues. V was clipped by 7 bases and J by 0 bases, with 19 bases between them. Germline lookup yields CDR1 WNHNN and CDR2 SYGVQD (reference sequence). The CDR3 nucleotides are TGCGCCAGCATCCCCTCCACCGGGGGAAGCTCCTACAATGAGCAGTTCTTC. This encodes CASIPSTGGSSYNEQFF.

The DNA of the CDR3 is TGCAGCGGCGGGGGACTAGCATCATACAATGAGCAGTTCTTC. Translation gives CSGGGLASYNEQFF. This chain uses TRBV29-1 with TRBJ2-1, with TRBD2 matching 9 bases. CDR1 and CDR2 from the germline V gene are SQVTM and ANQGSEA. J gave up 4 bases and V 7 bases, and 8 bases lay outside the gene matches. CDR3 length: 14 residues.

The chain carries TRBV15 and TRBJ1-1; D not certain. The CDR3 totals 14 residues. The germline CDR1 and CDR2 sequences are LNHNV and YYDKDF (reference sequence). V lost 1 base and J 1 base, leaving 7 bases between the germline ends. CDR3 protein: CATSRAGSNTEAFF. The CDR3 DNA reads TGTGCCACCAGCAGAGCAGGCTCGAACACTGAAGCTTTCTTT.

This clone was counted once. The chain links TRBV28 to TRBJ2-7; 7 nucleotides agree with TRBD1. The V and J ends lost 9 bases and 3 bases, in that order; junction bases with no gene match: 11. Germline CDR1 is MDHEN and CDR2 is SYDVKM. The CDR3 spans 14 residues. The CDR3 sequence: CARGIPGQNYEQYF. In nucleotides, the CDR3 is TGTGCCAGGGGGATACCGGGACAGAACTACGAGCAGTACTTC.

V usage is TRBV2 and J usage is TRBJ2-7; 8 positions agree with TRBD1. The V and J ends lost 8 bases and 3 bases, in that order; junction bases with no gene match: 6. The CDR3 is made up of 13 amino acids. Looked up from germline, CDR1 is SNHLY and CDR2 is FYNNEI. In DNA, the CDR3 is TGTGCCAGCTCCGGACAGGGCGACTACGAGCAGTACTTC. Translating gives CASSGQGDYEQYF.

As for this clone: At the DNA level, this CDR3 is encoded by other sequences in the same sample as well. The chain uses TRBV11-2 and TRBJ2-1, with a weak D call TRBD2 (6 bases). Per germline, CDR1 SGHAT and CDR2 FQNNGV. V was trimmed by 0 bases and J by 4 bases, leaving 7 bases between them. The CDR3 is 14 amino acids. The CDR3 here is CASSLEGGYNEQFF. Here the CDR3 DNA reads TGTGCCAGCAGCTTAGAGGGGGGTTACAATGAGCAGTTCTTC.

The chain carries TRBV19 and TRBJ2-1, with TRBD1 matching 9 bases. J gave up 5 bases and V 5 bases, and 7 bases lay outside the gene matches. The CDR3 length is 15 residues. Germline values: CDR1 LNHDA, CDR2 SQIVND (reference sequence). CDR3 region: CASSPGQGWDNEQFF. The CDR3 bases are TGTGCCAGTAGTCCAGGACAGGGGTGGGACAATGAGCAGTTCTTC.

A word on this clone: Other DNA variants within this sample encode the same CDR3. The CDR3 protein is CASSPRTEQETQYF. In DNA form, the CDR3 reads TGTGCCAGCAGCCCCCGGACGGAACAAGAGACCCAGTACTTC. This chain uses TRBV7-9 with TRBJ2-5; D gene unclear. This CDR3 region has 14 residues. Germline V CDR1 and CDR2: SEHNR, FQNEAQ (reference sequence). Trimming removed 5 bases at V and 2 bases at J, with 12 bases between.

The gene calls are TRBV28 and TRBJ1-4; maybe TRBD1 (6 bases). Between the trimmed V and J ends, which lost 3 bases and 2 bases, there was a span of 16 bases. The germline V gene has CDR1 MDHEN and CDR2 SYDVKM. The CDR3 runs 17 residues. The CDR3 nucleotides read TGTGCCAGCAGTTTTCACAGGGCCACGACGACTAATGAAAAACTGTTTTTT. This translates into CASSFHRATTTNEKLFF.

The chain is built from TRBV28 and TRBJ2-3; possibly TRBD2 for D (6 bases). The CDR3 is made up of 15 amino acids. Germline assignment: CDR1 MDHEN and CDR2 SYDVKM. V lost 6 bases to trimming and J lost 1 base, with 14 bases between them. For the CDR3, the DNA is TGTGCCAGCAGGCCGGGGGTGAGCGGCACAGATACGCAGTATTTT. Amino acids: CASRPGVSGTDTQYF.

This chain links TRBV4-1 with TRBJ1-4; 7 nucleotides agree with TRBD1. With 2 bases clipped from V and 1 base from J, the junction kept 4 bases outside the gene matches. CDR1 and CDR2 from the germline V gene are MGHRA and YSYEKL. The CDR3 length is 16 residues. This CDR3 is CASSQSWTGTNEKLFF. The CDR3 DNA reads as TGCGCCAGCAGCCAAAGTTGGACAGGAACTAATGAAAAACTGTTTTTT.

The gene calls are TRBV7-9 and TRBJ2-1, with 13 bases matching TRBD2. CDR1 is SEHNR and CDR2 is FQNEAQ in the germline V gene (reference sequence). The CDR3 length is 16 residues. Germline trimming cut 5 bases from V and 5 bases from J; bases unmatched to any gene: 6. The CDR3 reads CASSTLAGGPHNEQFF. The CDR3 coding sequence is TGTGCCAGCAGCACACTAGCGGGAGGGCCCCACAATGAGCAGTTCTTC. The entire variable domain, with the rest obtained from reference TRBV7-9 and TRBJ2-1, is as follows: DTGVSQNPRHKITKRGQNVTFRCDPISEHNRLYWYRQTLGQGPEFLTYFQNEAQLEKSRLLSDRFSAERPKGSFSTLEIQRTEQGDSAMYLCASSTLAGGPHNEQFFGPGTRLTVL.

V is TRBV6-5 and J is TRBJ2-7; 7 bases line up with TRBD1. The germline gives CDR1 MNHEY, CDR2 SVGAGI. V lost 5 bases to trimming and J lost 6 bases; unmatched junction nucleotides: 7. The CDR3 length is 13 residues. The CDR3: CASSEGQVSEQYF. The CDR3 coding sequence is TGTGCCAGCAGTGAAGGACAGGTCTCCGAGCAGTACTTC.

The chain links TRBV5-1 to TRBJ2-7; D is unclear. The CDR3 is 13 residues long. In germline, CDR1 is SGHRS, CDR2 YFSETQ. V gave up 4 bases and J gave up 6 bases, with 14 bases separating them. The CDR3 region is CASSPAPRPEQYF. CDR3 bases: TGCGCCAGCAGCCCCGCGCCCCGTCCCGAGCAGTACTTC.